This T cell receptor (beta chain) was captured by sequencing in a study of T cells in Graves' hyperthyroidism and ophthalmopathy. As for the study in general: Blood was drawn when the patient was first diagnosed and still untreated. Study-level points and caveats: In blood, most of the thyroid clonotypes expanded above 0.001 were also present.

Every diagnosis used clinical symptoms, serum thyroxine and TRAb, thyroid ultrasound and orbital computed tomography. The CDR3 sequence is 16 residues long. Trimming took 3 bases from V and 0 from J, leaving 14 bases between them. Amplification of TCR beta CDR3 regions was performed using RNA transcripts as template. First-round RT-PCR with HTBI primers amplified the TCR CDR3 region. TCRdb recomputed calls from the multiplex PCR reads with MiXCR, one row per CDR3 protein. The sample lists a few hundred thousand distinct CDR3 sequences, roughly 13% occurring once. This clonotype was counted at least ten times. Its antigen remains unknown.

The receptor was isolated from a man aged 25-45 years with Graves' hyperthyroidism that later progressed to Graves' ophthalmopathy. V and J are TRBV12-3 or TRBV12-4 and TRBJ1-2, with D perhaps TRBD1 (5 bases). The material sequenced was blood. CDR3 amino acids: CASSFPGAGPNYGYTF. CDR3 coding DNA: TGTGCCAGCAGTTTTCCTGGGGCAGGACCTAACTATGGCTACACCTTC.